The sequence of this T cell receptor beta chain was determined in a study of blood T cell repertoires in COVID-19. Study details: Donors in the United States, Italy and Spain gave samples during acute or convalescent COVID-19. T cells, B-cell-depleted T cells, or PBMCs supplied cDNA or gDNA.

Recruits, aged roughly 18 to 95 years, lived in some 25 US areas. Cohort assignment relied on participant-reported clinical history. The assay was immunoSEQ multiplex PCR, and TCRdb's table has in-frame clones only and misses some. The sample holds hundreds of thousands of clones, 65% to 85% seen once. Germline lookup yields CDR1 LNHDA and CDR2 SQIVND (reference sequence). Trimming left V 3 bases short and J 9 bases short, with 15 bases between. The CDR3 spans 13 residues. This chain joins TRBV19 and TRBJ2-7; D gene uncertain. Material for sequencing was PBMCs or T cells enriched from blood (not recorded which). The TCR originated in a young man with acute COVID-19. The CDR3 DNA reads TGTGCCAGTAGTATGAATGAACTGCGTGGGCAGTACTTC. It encodes CASSMNELRGQYF.